One and the same sample provided the 25 T cell receptor beta chains below, sequenced in a study of cytomegalovirus exposure and HLA in healthy donors. The PCR employed 60 Vbeta primers together with 13 Jbeta primers. Profiling relied on immunoSEQ multiplex PCR, and the TCRdb table lists in-frame clones only, not all of them. This sample has roughly 150,000 clones, with approximately 75% found just once. Input material: PBMCs. These receptors were collected from a man aged 45-65 years in good health and CMV-seropositive.

This clone was observed a few times. J is TRBJ1-4 and V is TRBV30; D possibly corresponds to TRBD1 (5 bases). The CDR3 has 14 residues. V lost 4 bases and J lost 4, with 13 bases in between. Germline lookup yields CDR1 GTSNPN and CDR2 SVGIG (reference sequence). In nucleotides, the CDR3 is TGTGCCTGGACCCCGGGACTGATTAATGAAAAACTGTTTTTT. Its protein is CAWTPGLINEKLFF.

The rearrangement links TRBV6-1 to TRBJ2-7, with TRBD2 matching 7 bases. CDR3 size: 14 residues. Germline V gene sequence: CDR1 MNHNS, CDR2 SASEGT. J was trimmed by 3 bases and V by 0 bases; bases with no gene match: 2. CDR3: CASSEAWGGYEQYF. For the CDR3, the DNA is TGTGCCAGCAGTGAAGCGTGGGGGGGCTACGAGCAGTACTTC.

V is TRBV19 and J is TRBJ2-5; TRBD1 matches 7 bases. Germline CDR1 reads LNHDA; CDR2 reads SQIVND (reference sequence). The V gene end was trimmed by 0 bases and the J gene end by 2 bases; junction bases not matched to a gene: 3. The CDR3 contains 15 residues. CDR3: CASSIDLGQQETQYF. The CDR3 DNA reads as TGTGCCAGTAGTATAGATTTGGGACAGCAAGAGACCCAGTACTTC.

The chain joins TRBV7-9 to TRBJ2-2; a possible D gene is TRBD1 (6 bases). The germline V gene has CDR1 SEHNR and CDR2 FQNEAQ (reference sequence). This CDR3 comprises 15 residues. V shed 1 base and J shed 4 bases, with 10 bases lying between them. This chain's CDR3 is CASSLGGQLTGELFF. Written as DNA, the CDR3 is TGTGCCAGCAGCTTAGGGGGGCAGCTCACCGGGGAGCTGTTTTTT.

This chain connects TRBV10-2 to TRBJ2-1, with 8 bases fitting TRBD2. CDR1 and CDR2 from the germline V gene are WSHSY and SAAADI. After removal of 10 bases from V and 3 bases from J, the junction contained 11 bases not matched to a gene. CDR3 length: 15 amino acids. CDR3 residues: CATYYPGGLYNEQFF. The CDR3, as DNA: TGCGCCACCTATTACCCGGGGGGGCTCTACAATGAGCAGTTCTTC.

V is TRBV5-8 and J is TRBJ2-7; 9 positions agree with TRBD1. V lost 5 bases, J lost 6 bases, and 9 bases stayed unmatched. Germline CDR1 reads SGHTS; CDR2 reads YDEGEE. The CDR3 length is 14 residues. The CDR3: CASSWDRVAVEQYF. The CDR3 region has the DNA TGTGCCAGCAGTTGGGACAGGGTGGCTGTCGAGCAGTACTTC.

The rearrangement links TRBV13 to TRBJ2-1; 9 bases fit TRBD2. This CDR3 contains 15 residues. V was clipped by 8 bases and J by 5 bases; unmatched bases: 10. The germline V gene encodes CDR1 PRHDT and CDR2 FYEKMQ (reference sequence). Here the CDR3 DNA reads TGTGCCAGCCGGCACTTAGCGGGAGCTGACAATGAGCAGTTCTTC. Amino acid sequence: CASRHLAGADNEQFF.

The rearrangement links TRBV7-2 to TRBJ1-1, with D possibly being TRBD1 (5 bases). Germline V lookup: CDR1 SGHTA, CDR2 FQGNSA. The CDR3 spans 15 residues. The V gene lost 5 bases and the J gene lost 0 bases, with 13 bases spanning the gap. The CDR3 here is CASSARTIMNTEAFF. In nucleotides, the CDR3 is TGTGCCAGCAGCGCCAGGACAATTATGAACACTGAAGCTTTCTTT.

The rearrangement joins TRBV7-9 to TRBJ2-7, with 11 positions matching TRBD2. Germline V CDR1 and CDR2: SEHNR, FQNEAQ (reference sequence). V lost 4 bases to trimming and J lost 2 bases; unmatched junction nucleotides: 7. This CDR3 is 16 amino acids long. CDR3 DNA sequence: TGTGCCAGCAGCTCGCCCGGGACTAGCGGCACCTACGAGCAGTACTTC. Its translation is CASSSPGTSGTYEQYF. The full variable domain, completed using reference TRBV7-9 and TRBJ2-7, is DTGVSQNPRHKITKRGQNVTFRCDPISEHNRLYWYRQTLGQGPEFLTYFQNEAQLEKSRLLSDRFSAERPKGSFSTLEIQRTEQGDSAMYLCASSSPGTSGTYEQYFGPGTRLTVT.

The V call is TRBV30, the J call TRBJ1-2; tentative D call: TRBD1 (6 bases). Trimming shortened V by 0 bases and J by 8 bases, and 16 bases separated the two germline ends. Per germline, CDR1 GTSNPN and CDR2 SVGIG (reference sequence). This CDR3 contains 14 residues. CDR3 residues: CAWSVQGDRSGYTF. In nucleotides, the CDR3 is TGTGCCTGGAGTGTACAGGGTGACAGGTCGGGCTACACCTTC.

V and J are TRBV7-2 and TRBJ2-7; a possible D gene is TRBD1 (6 bases). V was clipped by 4 bases and J by 1 base, with 11 bases between them. CDR3 length: 14 residues. Germline V gene sequence: CDR1 SGHTA, CDR2 FQGNSA. The CDR3 DNA is TGTGCCAGCAGCTCCGGGACACTGTCCTACGAGCAGTACTTC. It is translated as CASSSGTLSYEQYF.

This clone occurred once. The rearrangement links TRBV12-5 to TRBJ2-7; tentatively, D is TRBD1 (6 bases). This CDR3 region has 13 residues. V was trimmed by 5 bases and J by 2 bases, leaving 10 bases between them. CDR1 is LGHNT and CDR2 is FRNRAP in the germline V gene. The chain's CDR3 is CASGSHRAYEQYF. The CDR3 nucleotides are TGTGCTAGTGGTAGCCACAGGGCCTACGAGCAGTACTTC.

The CDR3 bases are TGTGCCAGCAGCGTCCATCGTCAGGAGACCCAGTACTTC. It yields the protein CASSVHRQETQYF. The chain joins TRBV7-2 to TRBJ2-5, with D hard to call. Germline CDR1 SGHTA, CDR2 FQGNSA. CDR3 length: 13 residues. The germline V and J ends were trimmed by 5 bases and 5 bases, with 12 bases remaining between them. The complete variable domain, with remaining parts taken from reference TRBV7-2 and TRBJ2-5, reads GAGVSQSPSNKVTEKGKDVELRCDPISGHTALYWYRQSLGQGLEFLIYFQGNSAPDKSGLPSDRFSAERTGGSVSTLTIQRTQQEDSAVYLCASSVHRQETQYFGPGTRLLVL.

This rearrangement joins TRBV6-5 to TRBJ1-1; perhaps TRBD1 as D (6 bases). From germline, CDR1 is MNHEY and CDR2 SVGAGI. The CDR3 runs to 15 residues. V was pared by 5 bases and J by 2 bases, with 15 bases between. The CDR3 sequence: CASSDLGTINTEAFF. CDR3 sequence (DNA): TGTGCCAGCAGTGACTTGGGGACAATTAACACTGAAGCTTTCTTT.

Concerning this clone itself: One end of the junction does not line up with germline, which may come from a read error. The V call is TRBV9, the J call TRBJ2-1; 9 bases agree with TRBD2. The CDR3 sequence is 12 residues long. CDR1 and CDR2 from the germline V gene are SGDLS and YYNGEE. CDR3 nucleotides: TGTGCCAGCAGCGTAGAGCGGGGGGAACTGATCTTC. As protein: CASSVERGELIF.

On this clone: One end of the junction varies from germline; a read error may be responsible. This chain joins TRBV7-9 and TRBJ1-2, with D possibly being TRBD1 (5 bases). CDR3 length: 16 amino acids. In germline, CDR1 is SEHNR, CDR2 FQNEAQ (reference sequence). The CDR3, as DNA: TGTGCCAGCAGCTTAGGGCCAGGGTCGGTTAACTCTGGCTACACCTTC. Protein sequence: CASSLGPGSVNSGYTF. Combining the CDR3 with reference TRBV7-9 and TRBJ1-2 gives the whole variable domain DTGVSQNPRHKITKRGQNVTFRCDPISEHNRLYWYRQTLGQGPEFLTYFQNEAQLEKSRLLSDRFSAERPKGSFSTLEIQRTEQGDSAMYLCASSLGPGSVNSGYTFGSGTRLTVV.

The table lists this clone with a count of one. V is TRBV19 and J is TRBJ2-7; 7 nucleotides agree with TRBD1. The CDR3 loop spans 12 amino acids. Germline lookup yields CDR1 LNHDA and CDR2 SQIVND (reference sequence). Trimming took 10 bases from V and 4 from J; bases not matched to a gene: 7. CDR3 sequence (DNA): TGTGCCACCAGGGACAGATATTACGAGCAGTACTTC. It translates to CATRDRYYEQYF.

The genes are TRBV7-8 and TRBJ2-1, with 7 bases aligning to TRBD2. The CDR3 has 14 amino acids. CDR1 SGHVS and CDR2 FQNEAQ come from the germline V gene. V shed 1 base, J shed 9 bases, and the junction held 6 bases outside the gene matches. The CDR3 DNA sequence: TGTGCCAGCAGCTTAGAGGCCTGGGGGGGTGAGCAGTTCTTC. Translation: CASSLEAWGGEQFF.

For this clone: A single base separates this from a much larger clone, so it may be a read error. The chain couples TRBV9 to TRBJ1-1; no reliable D call. CDR3 length equals 13 residues. Between the trimmed V and J ends, which lost 1 base and 1 base, there was a span of 5 bases. Germline V lookup: CDR1 SGDLS, CDR2 YYNGEE. Here the CDR3 reads CASSVRQNTEAFF. The CDR3 nucleotides are TGTGCCAGCAGCGTAAGACAGAACACTGAAGCTTTCTTT.

This chain uses TRBV29-1 with TRBJ1-2; D gene unclear. In germline, CDR1 is SQVTM, CDR2 ANQGSEA. V was cut by 5 bases and J by 11 bases, with 24 bases left in between. The CDR3 loop spans 14 amino acids. The CDR3 nucleotides are TGCAGCGTTCGGGATCCGCTTATACCCAGTGGGTACACCTTC. It yields the protein CSVRDPLIPSGYTF.

The sample holds a few counts of this clone. The chain is built from TRBV29-1 and TRBJ2-7, with 9 positions matching TRBD2. V shed 6 bases, J shed 1 base, and the junction held 7 bases outside the gene matches. The CDR3 spans 14 residues. Per the germline V gene, CDR1 is SQVTM and CDR2 is ANQGSEA. As DNA, the CDR3 is TGCAGCGTCGGGTTGACTAGCGGATCCTACGAGCAGTACTTC. It translates to CSVGLTSGSYEQYF.

The chain is built from TRBV28 and TRBJ1-2; perhaps TRBD1 as D (5 bases). The V gene lost 6 bases and the J gene lost 13 bases, with 18 bases spanning the gap. This CDR3 comprises 12 residues. The V gene's germline CDR1 is MDHEN and CDR2 SYDVKM. CDR3 DNA: TGTGCCAGCAGCCCTTATGGGGCGCATTGCACCTTC. Translating gives CASSPYGAHCTF.

This clone has only one observation. This sequence joins TRBV5-8 and TRBJ2-7, with D perhaps matching TRBD2 (6 bases). Germline loops: CDR1 SGHTS, CDR2 YDEGEE. Trimming shortened V by 0 bases and J by 2 bases, and 12 bases separated the two germline ends. The CDR3 sequence is 15 residues long. The CDR3 loop reads CASSLVEGETYEQYF. The CDR3 coding sequence is TGTGCCAGCAGCTTGGTGGAGGGAGAAACCTACGAGCAGTACTTC.

The J gene is TRBJ2-5, the V gene TRBV7-8, with D possibly matching TRBD2 (6 bases). The CDR3 totals 16 residues. With 1 base removed from V and 5 bases from J, the gap between germline ends came to 17 bases. Germline V CDR1 and CDR2: SGHVS, FQNEAQ. The CDR3 region has the DNA TGTGCCAGCAGCTTAGTATGGCGGGGCCAGTGGGAGACCCAGTACTTC. Translating gives CASSLVWRGQWETQYF.

The chain has TRBV7-9 and TRBJ1-2, with D possibly TRBD1 on 5 matching bases. CDR1 SEHNR and CDR2 FQNEAQ come from the germline V gene (reference sequence). The CDR3 spans 13 residues. Trimming shortened V by 5 bases and J by 2 bases, and 9 bases separated the two germline ends. CDR3: CASSRQRNYGYTF. DNA for the CDR3: TGTGCCAGCAGCAGACAGAGAAACTATGGCTACACCTTC.